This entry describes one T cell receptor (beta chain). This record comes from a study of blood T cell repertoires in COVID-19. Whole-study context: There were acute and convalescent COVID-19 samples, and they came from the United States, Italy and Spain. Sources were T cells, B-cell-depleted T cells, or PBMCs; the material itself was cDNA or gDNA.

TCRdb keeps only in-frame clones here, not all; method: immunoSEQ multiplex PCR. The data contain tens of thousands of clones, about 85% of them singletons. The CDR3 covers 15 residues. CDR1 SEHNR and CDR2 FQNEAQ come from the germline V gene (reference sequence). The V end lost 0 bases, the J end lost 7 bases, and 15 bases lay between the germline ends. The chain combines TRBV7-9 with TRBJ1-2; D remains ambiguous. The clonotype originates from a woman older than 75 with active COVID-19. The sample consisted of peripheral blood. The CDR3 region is CASSLAMRQPAGYTF. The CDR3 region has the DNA TGTGCCAGCAGCTTAGCGATGAGGCAGCCTGCTGGCTACACCTTC.